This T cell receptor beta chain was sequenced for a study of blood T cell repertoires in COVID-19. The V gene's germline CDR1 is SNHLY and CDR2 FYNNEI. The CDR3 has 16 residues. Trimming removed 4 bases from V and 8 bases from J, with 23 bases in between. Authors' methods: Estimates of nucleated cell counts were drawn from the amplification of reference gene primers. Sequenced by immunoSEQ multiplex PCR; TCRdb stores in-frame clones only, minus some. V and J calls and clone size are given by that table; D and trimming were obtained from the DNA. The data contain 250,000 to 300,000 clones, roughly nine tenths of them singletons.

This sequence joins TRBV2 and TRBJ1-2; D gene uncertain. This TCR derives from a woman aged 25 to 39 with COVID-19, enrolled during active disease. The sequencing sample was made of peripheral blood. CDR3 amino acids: CASSAGFGSRVGGYTF. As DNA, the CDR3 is TGTGCCAGCAGTGCCGGTTTTGGCAGCCGAGTGGGCGGCTACACCTTC. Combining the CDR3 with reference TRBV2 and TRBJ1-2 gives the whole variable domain EPEVTQTPSHQVTQMGQEVILRCVPISNHLYFYWYRQILGQKVEFLVSFYNNEISEKSEIFDDQFSVERPDGSNFTLKIRSTKLEDSAMYFCASSAGFGSRVGGYTFGSGTRLTVV.